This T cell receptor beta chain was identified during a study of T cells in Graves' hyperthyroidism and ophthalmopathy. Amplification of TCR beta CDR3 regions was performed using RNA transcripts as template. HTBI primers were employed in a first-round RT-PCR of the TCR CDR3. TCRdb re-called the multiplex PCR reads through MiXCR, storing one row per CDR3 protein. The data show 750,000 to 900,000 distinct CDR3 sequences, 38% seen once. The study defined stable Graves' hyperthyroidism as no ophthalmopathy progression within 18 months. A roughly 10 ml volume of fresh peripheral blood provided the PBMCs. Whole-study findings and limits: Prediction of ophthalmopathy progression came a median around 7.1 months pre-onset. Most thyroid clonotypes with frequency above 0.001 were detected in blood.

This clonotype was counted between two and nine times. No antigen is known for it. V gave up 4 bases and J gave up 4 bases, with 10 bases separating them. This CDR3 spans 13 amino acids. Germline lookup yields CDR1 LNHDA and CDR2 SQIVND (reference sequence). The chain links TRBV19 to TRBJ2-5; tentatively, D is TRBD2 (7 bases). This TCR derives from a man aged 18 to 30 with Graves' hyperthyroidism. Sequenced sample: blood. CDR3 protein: CASSTRGAETQYF. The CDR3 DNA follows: TGTGCCAGTAGTACCCGGGGGGCAGAGACCCAGTACTTC.